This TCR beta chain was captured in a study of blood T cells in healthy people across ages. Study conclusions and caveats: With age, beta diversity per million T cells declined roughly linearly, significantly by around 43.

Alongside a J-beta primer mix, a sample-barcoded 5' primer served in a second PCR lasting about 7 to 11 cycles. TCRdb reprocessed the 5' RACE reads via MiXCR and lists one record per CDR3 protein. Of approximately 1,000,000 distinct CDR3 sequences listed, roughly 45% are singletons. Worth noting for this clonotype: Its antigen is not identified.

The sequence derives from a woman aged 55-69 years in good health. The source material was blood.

As DNA, the CDR3 is TGCAGTGCTAGAGAAGGACTATCACAAAGGACCGGGGAGCTGTTTTTT. Amino acid sequence: CSAREGLSQRTGELFF. The chain joins TRBV20-1 to TRBJ2-2; maybe TRBD2 (6 bases). The V gene lost 0 bases and the J gene lost 5 bases, with 16 bases spanning the gap. The germline V gene encodes CDR1 DFQATT and CDR2 SNEGSKA (reference sequence). This CDR3 has 16 amino acids.